One sample yielded the 17 T cell receptor beta chains listed below, sequenced in a study of T cell responses to AZD1222 COVID-19 vaccine. Data came from immunoSEQ multiplex PCR; TCRdb stores just in-frame clones and leaves some out. The sample yields about 140,000 clones, 80% to 95% seen once. The material sequenced was peripheral blood, taken on day 0 of MenACWY control vaccination. These receptors came from an adult in good health.

The CDR3 sequence is CASSFPEHDRAKTPGPPLFF. CDR3 sequence (DNA): TGCGCCAGCAGCTTTCCTGAACACGACAGGGCGAAAACACCGGGGCCGCCCCTGTTTTTT. The V and J genes are TRBV5-1 and TRBJ2-2; 7 bases agree with TRBD1. J was trimmed by 14 bases and V by 2 bases; bases with no gene match: 30. Germline V CDR1 and CDR2: SGHRS, YFSETQ. This CDR3 spans 20 amino acids.

The CDR3 protein is CASSLLQPNTGELFF. CDR3 nucleotide sequence: TGTGCCAGCAGCTTATTGCAGCCAAACACCGGGGAGCTGTTTTTT. V usage is TRBV13 and J usage is TRBJ2-2; no clear D gene. The CDR3 consists of 15 residues. Germline CDR1 reads PRHDT; CDR2 reads FYEKMQ (reference sequence). Trimming took 2 bases from V and 2 from J, leaving 9 bases between them.

This chain links TRBV7-9 with TRBJ1-2; 7 bases agree with TRBD1. Germline lookup yields CDR1 SEHNR and CDR2 FQNEAQ (reference sequence). The ends lost 3 bases at V and 5 bases at J; junction bases unmatched: 9. This CDR3 has 15 residues. The CDR3 region has the DNA TGTGCCAGCAGCTTCCAGGGAGCAGGGGGATATGGCTACACCTTC. Its translation: CASSFQGAGGYGYTF.

This clone was found once. V and J are TRBV7-9 and TRBJ2-1, with 12 bases fitting TRBD2. From germline, CDR1 is SEHNR and CDR2 FQNEAQ (reference sequence). This CDR3 is built from 17 residues. V shed 5 bases, J shed 2 bases, and the junction held 7 bases outside the gene matches. DNA for the CDR3: TGTGCCAGCAGCACGGGACTAGCGGGCCCCACCTACAATGAGCAGTTCTTC. Residues: CASSTGLAGPTYNEQFF.

In this sample, this clone turned up a few times. The V gene is TRBV15, the J gene TRBJ1-6, with unresolved D. The germline CDR1 and CDR2 sequences are LNHNV and YYDKDF (reference sequence). The CDR3 has 19 residues. Trimming pared 0 bases from V and 0 bases from J, leaving 15 bases between. CDR3 in DNA: TGTGCCACCAGCAGAGATCCTTTGGACGGGAGCTCCTATAATTCACCCCTCCACTTT. It is translated as CATSRDPLDGSSYNSPLHF.

This chain connects TRBV5-5 to TRBJ2-1, with 10 bases aligning to TRBD2. With 3 bases clipped from V and 4 bases from J, the junction kept 1 base outside the gene matches. CDR1 and CDR2 (germline): SGHKS, YYEKEE (reference sequence). CDR3 length: 14 amino acids. CDR3 nucleotide sequence: TGTGCCAGCAGCTGGACTAGCGGTTACAATGAGCAGTTCTTC. Amino acid sequence: CASSWTSGYNEQFF.

V is TRBV3-1 (or the pseudogene TRBV3-2) and J is TRBJ2-5; D gene unclear. Germline CDR1 LGHDT, CDR2 YNNKEL (reference sequence). CDR3 size: 16 residues. V lost 0 bases and J lost 5, with 16 bases in between. Here the CDR3 DNA reads TGTGCCAGCAGCCAAGATCGGGTGGAAGGGCTTGAGACCCAGTACTTC. Residues: CASSQDRVEGLETQYF.

The chain couples TRBV3-1 (or the pseudogene TRBV3-2) to TRBJ1-3; D call uncertain. The CDR3 length is 15 residues. Trimming stripped 0 bases from V and 2 bases from J, with 8 bases between. Germline-derived CDR1 and CDR2 are LGHDT and YNNKEL (reference sequence). CDR3 in DNA: TGTGCCAGCAGCCAAGATCTTACAGCTGGAAACACCATATATTTT. This encodes CASSQDLTAGNTIYF.

Here the CDR3 reads CASSVPLGQKIRAFF. In DNA form, the CDR3 reads TGTGCCAGTAGTGTGCCCCTTGGACAAAAGATTCGAGCTTTCTTT. This chain links TRBV19 with TRBJ1-1, with D perhaps matching TRBD1 (5 bases). The V end was cut by 5 bases, the J end by 10 bases, with 23 bases between. CDR1 and CDR2 (germline): LNHDA, SQIVND (reference sequence). CDR3 length: 15 amino acids.

The rearrangement uses TRBV5-1 and TRBJ2-2; no firm D call. Looked up from germline, CDR1 is SGHRS and CDR2 is YFSETQ. The V and J ends lost 1 base and 0 bases respectively, with 4 bases between them. This CDR3 has 14 amino acids. Here the CDR3 DNA reads TGCGCCAGCAGCTTGCAAGCGAACACCGGGGAGCTGTTTTTT. This codes for CASSLQANTGELFF.

As concerns this clone: Within the sample, other DNA sequences also encode this same CDR3. The chain is built from TRBV30 and TRBJ1-3, with D unclear. CDR1 and CDR2 (germline): GTSNPN, SVGIG (reference sequence). Trimming stripped 3 bases from V and 1 base from J, with 4 bases between. This CDR3 contains 12 residues. DNA of the CDR3: TGTGCCTGGAGCGCATCTGGAAACACCATATATTTT. It yields the protein CAWSASGNTIYF.

This sequence joins TRBV19 and TRBJ1-2; D gene ambiguous. Trimming removed 7 bases from V and 8 bases from J, with 17 bases in between. The CDR3 contains 13 residues. Per germline, CDR1 LNHDA and CDR2 SQIVND (reference sequence). The CDR3 DNA is TGTGCCAGTAACATGGGCACCCGACTAGGCTACACCTTC. It encodes CASNMGTRLGYTF.

The chain carries TRBV5-1 and TRBJ1-1; unclear D gene. The germline V gene has CDR1 SGHRS and CDR2 YFSETQ. The V gene lost 0 bases and the J gene lost 0 bases, with 9 bases spanning the gap. The CDR3 has 15 amino acids. The CDR3 loop reads CASSLAGQVNTEAFF. CDR3 nucleotides: TGCGCCAGCAGCTTGGCCGGGCAGGTGAACACTGAAGCTTTCTTT.

The chain combines TRBV27 with TRBJ2-1; D might be TRBD1 or TRBD2, each matching 5 bases. The CDR3 totals 15 residues. Germline CDR1 reads MNHEY; CDR2 reads SMNVEV (reference sequence). V lost 7 bases and J 2 bases, leaving 15 bases between the germline ends. The CDR3 DNA reads as TGTGCCAGCACCCGGGGTGGGGCAACCTACAATGAGCAGTTCTTC. This encodes CASTRGGATYNEQFF.

The rearrangement joins TRBV7-9 to TRBJ1-1, with D perhaps TRBD1 (5 bases). Trimming took 5 bases from V and 5 from J, leaving 15 bases between them. CDR1 and CDR2 (germline): SEHNR, FQNEAQ (reference sequence). CDR3 length: 14 residues. The CDR3, as DNA: TGTGCCAGCAGCCTTCAGGGTTTAAGAACTGAAGCTTTCTTT. As protein: CASSLQGLRTEAFF. Full variable domain (missing parts from reference TRBV7-9 and TRBJ1-1): DTGVSQNPRHKITKRGQNVTFRCDPISEHNRLYWYRQTLGQGPEFLTYFQNEAQLEKSRLLSDRFSAERPKGSFSTLEIQRTEQGDSAMYLCASSLQGLRTEAFFGQGTRLTVV.

This chain joins TRBV5-6 and TRBJ1-1, with 8 nucleotides matching TRBD1. This CDR3 has 15 residues. V shed 4 bases and J 0 bases; nucleotides not matched to a gene: 5. Germline loops: CDR1 SGHDT, CDR2 YYEEEE. This chain's CDR3 is CASSRRQGLNTEAFF. The CDR3 DNA is TGTGCCAGCAGCAGAAGACAGGGGCTGAACACTGAAGCTTTCTTT.

The chain joins TRBV27 to TRBJ1-2; D may be TRBD1 (6 bases). The V gene lost 2 bases and the J gene lost 4 bases, with 8 bases spanning the gap. CDR3 size: 13 residues. CDR1 and CDR2 (germline): MNHEY, SMNVEV (reference sequence). The CDR3 here is CASSLQGTYGYTF. For the CDR3, the DNA is TGTGCCAGCAGTTTACAGGGGACCTATGGCTACACCTTC.